The clone carrying this T cell receptor beta chain was seen ten or more times. The data are from a study of T cells after yellow fever vaccination. TCRdb recomputed calls from the 5' RACE reads with MiXCR, one row per CDR3 protein. The sample includes 110,000 or so distinct CDR3 sequences, 7.2% seen only once; the top ten take roughly 2.5%. CDR3 length: 14 residues. With V trimmed by 1 base and J by 4 bases, 2 bases remained unmatched. Germline-derived CDR1 and CDR2 are DFQATT and SNEGSKA (reference sequence). This TCR was recovered from a man aged 18 to 29 who received the YFV17D yellow fever vaccine. The rearrangement links TRBV20-1 to TRBJ2-5; 11 bases align to TRBD1. Sequenced here: CD4+ T cells sorted from PBMCs, sampled more than 35 days after the first yellow fever vaccination. CDR3 in DNA: TGCAGTGCTAGAGTAGGGACAGGGGGAGAGACCCAGTACTTC. Amino acid sequence: CSARVGTGGETQYF.